The source of this T cell receptor (beta chain) is a study of Ad26.COV2.S vaccination and SARS-CoV-2 variants. About the research overall: Participant was drawn from the COV1001 Ad26.COV2.S trial arm. The study, taken as a whole, reports: Once vaccination had occurred, spike-specific CD8+ and CD4+ T cell responses reportedly showed substantial breadth.

Comment on this clone: The target antigen is unknown.

The assay was immunoSEQ multiplex PCR, and TCRdb's table has in-frame clones only and misses some. The table includes 350,000 to 500,000 clones, 85% to 90% detected once. The sample's treatment: roughly 19 received Ad26.COV2.S at low or high dose, single or two shots; about 5 received placebo; per-sample allocation not given. Day 63 after the first vaccine or placebo injection was the time point for sampling. Donation was by an adult aged 18-55 years who was in Boston. As its vector, the vaccine had Ad26, which expressed Wuhan-strain SARS-CoV-2 spike. This sample comprised peripheral blood, obtained in a trial of Ad26.COV2.S vaccine versus placebo. The TCR was taken from a person aged 18-65 years who received the Ad26.COV2.S COVID-19 vaccine or a placebo.

The CDR3 coding sequence is TGTGCCAGTAGCGGGACAGGCCAACCCTACGAGCAGTACTTC. Translating it yields CASSGTGQPYEQYF. The rearrangement joins TRBV19 to TRBJ2-7; TRBD1 agrees at 8 bases. The CDR3 has 14 amino acids. V shed 6 bases, J shed 2 bases, and the junction held 6 bases outside the gene matches. Germline V gene lookup returns CDR1 LNHDA and CDR2 SQIVND (reference sequence). Based on the CDR3 plus reference TRBV19 and TRBJ2-7, the full variable domain is DGGITQSPKYLFRKEGQNVTLSCEQNLNHDAMYWYRQDPGQGLRLIYYSQIVNDFQKGDIAEGYSVSREKKESFPLTVTSAQKNPTAFYLCASSGTGQPYEQYFGPGTRLTVT.